Shown below are 2 T cell receptor beta chains from a single sample sequenced in a study of CD8 T cells in ankylosing spondylitis. The study, taken as a whole, reports: What appeared characteristic of ankylosing spondylitis blood was a TCR beta motif of eight highly homologous variants.

The antigens these receptors bind are not known. TCRdb independently ran MiXCR on the 5' RACE reads; one entry per CDR3 protein. This table has around 94,000 distinct CDR3 sequences, roughly 8.8% appearing once. The sample taken for sequencing was blood, either unsorted or a sorted T cell fraction (not recorded which). The receptors were sampled from a male donor with ankylosing spondylitis.

The chain is built from TRBV7-2 and TRBJ2-1; TRBD2 agrees at 7 bases. The junction had 12 bases not matched to a gene; V was cut back by 6 bases and J by 4 bases. CDR3 length equals 16 residues. The V gene's germline CDR1 is SGHTA and CDR2 FQGNSA. The CDR3 DNA reads as TGTGCCAGCAGGCCATCCGGGACTACAATATACAATGAGCAGTTCTTC. It specifies CASRPSGTTIYNEQFF.

Details on this clonotype: A much larger clone lies one base from this, so it may be a read error. This chain joins TRBV7-9 and TRBJ2-2; perhaps TRBD2 as D (6 bases). The CDR3 is 14 residues long. The V gene's germline CDR1 is SEHNR and CDR2 FQNEAQ (reference sequence). CDR3 nucleotides: TGTGCCAGCAGCTCATCACTAGCTACCGGGGTGCTGTTTTTT. Its translation is CASSSSLATGVLFF.